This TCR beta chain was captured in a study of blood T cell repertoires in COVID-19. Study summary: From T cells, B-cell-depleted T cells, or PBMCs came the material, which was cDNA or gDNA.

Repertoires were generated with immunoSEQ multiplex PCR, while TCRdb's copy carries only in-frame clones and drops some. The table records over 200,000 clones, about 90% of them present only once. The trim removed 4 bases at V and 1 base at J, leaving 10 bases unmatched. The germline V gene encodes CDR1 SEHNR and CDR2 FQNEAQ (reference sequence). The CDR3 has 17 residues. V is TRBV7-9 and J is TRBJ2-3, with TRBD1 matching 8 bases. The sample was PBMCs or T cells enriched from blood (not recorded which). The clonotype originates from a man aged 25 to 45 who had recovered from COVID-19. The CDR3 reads CASSSKAGGIGTDTQYF. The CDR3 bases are TGTGCCAGCAGCTCAAAGGCAGGGGGCATCGGCACAGATACGCAGTATTTT.